One and the same sample provided the 28 T cell receptor beta chains below, sequenced in a study. TCRdb ran MiXCR on the 5' RACE reads and lists one entry per CDR3 protein. This table has over 45,000 distinct CDR3 sequences, roughly 28% appearing once. Treg sorting used a CD4+CD25+CD127-/low gate. The sample was tumor-infiltrating Tregs sorted from the breast tumor. The receptors originated from a female donor with breast cancer.

At least ten counts were recorded for this clonotype. The V gene is TRBV6-2 or TRBV6-3, the J gene TRBJ1-1; 8 positions agree with TRBD1. Germline CDR1 is MNHEY and CDR2 is SVGEGT. There are 14 residues in the CDR3. J was trimmed by 2 bases and V by 6 bases; bases with no gene match: 5. The CDR3 coding sequence is TGTGCCAGCAGCCCACAGGGGGTTAACACTGAAGCTTTCTTT. Protein product: CASSPQGVNTEAFF.

There are a few counts of this clonotype. The gene calls are TRBV4-1 and TRBJ2-2, with 8 bases that match TRBD2. Germline CDR1 reads MGHRA; CDR2 reads YSYEKL. This CDR3 is 18 amino acids long. Trimming at V came to 4 bases and at J to 4 bases, leaving 14 bases not matched to a gene. DNA of the CDR3: TGCGCCAGCAGCCGCCAACCGGGACTAGGATTAGGCACCGGGGAGCTGTTTTTT. Its translation: CASSRQPGLGLGTGELFF.

The chain recombines TRBV7-6 with TRBJ2-1, with D maybe TRBD2 (5 bases). The CDR3 length is 15 residues. V lost 1 base to trimming and J lost 1 base, with 8 bases between them. The germline V gene encodes CDR1 SGHVS and CDR2 FNYEAQ. The CDR3, as DNA: TGTGCCAGCAGCTTAGGCGGGCGTTCCTACAATGAGCAGTTCTTC. Translated, it gives CASSLGGRSYNEQFF.

In this sample, this clonotype turned up a few times. The rearrangement uses TRBV4-1 and TRBJ2-2, with D perhaps assigned TRBD1 or TRBD2 (6 bases each). The germline V gene has CDR1 MGHRA and CDR2 YSYEKL. The CDR3 runs 15 residues. Trimming took off 4 bases at V and 4 bases at J, with 13 bases between the two ends. Here the CDR3 reads CASSRGGRSTGELFF. DNA of the CDR3: TGCGCCAGCAGCCGTGGGGGGCGGAGCACCGGGGAGCTGTTTTTT.

The table lists this clonotype with a few counts. The chain employs TRBV7-2 and TRBJ2-7; perhaps TRBD2 as D (6 bases). Trimming shortened V by 1 base and J by 0 bases, and 13 bases separated the two germline ends. This CDR3 comprises 16 residues. CDR1 and CDR2 (germline): SGHTA, FQGNSA. In DNA, the CDR3 is TGTGCCAGCAGCTTAGACGCTAGCGTGAGCTCCTACGAGCAGTACTTC. Translated: CASSLDASVSSYEQYF.

The chain couples TRBV28 to TRBJ2-7; D is perhaps TRBD2 (5 bases). V lost 6 bases and J lost 3, with 21 bases in between. The germline gives CDR1 MDHEN, CDR2 SYDVKM. CDR3 length: 16 residues. The CDR3 loop is CASSPRGISVFYEQYF. The CDR3 nucleotides read TGTGCCAGCAGCCCTCGAGGGATTAGCGTATTCTACGAGCAGTACTTC. Complete variable domain (other parts from reference TRBV28 and TRBJ2-7): DVKVTQSSRYLVKRTGEKVFLECVQDMDHENMFWYRQDPGLGLRLIYFSYDVKMKEKGDIPEGYSVSREKKERFSLILESASTNQTSMYLCASSPRGISVFYEQYFGPGTRLTVT.

This clonotype was counted a few times. The chain couples TRBV5-1 to TRBJ1-2; the D gene is possibly TRBD1 (5 bases). CDR1 and CDR2 from the germline V gene are SGHRS and YFSETQ. The CDR3 covers 13 residues. Trimming took 2 bases from V and 2 from J, leaving 7 bases between them. The CDR3 spells CASSFEGNYGYTF. The CDR3, as DNA: TGCGCCAGCAGCTTCGAGGGGAACTATGGCTACACCTTC. Filled out from reference TRBV5-1 and TRBJ1-2, the complete variable domain reads KAGVTQTPRYLIKTRGQQVTLSCSPISGHRSVSWYQQTPGQGLQFLFEYFSETQRNKGNFPGRFSGRQFSNSRSEMNVSTLELGDSALYLCASSFEGNYGYTFGSGTRLTVV.

This clonotype was counted at least ten times. This rearrangement joins TRBV4-2 to TRBJ1-1; unclear D gene. V dropped 4 bases and J dropped 1 base, with 13 bases sitting between them. The CDR3 runs to 15 residues. Germline CDR1 is LGHNA and CDR2 is YNFKEQ. The CDR3: CASSPGGLTNTEAFF. The CDR3 bases are TGTGCCAGCAGCCCCGGAGGGTTGACGAACACTGAAGCTTTCTTT.

This chain connects TRBV20-1 to TRBJ1-6; maybe TRBD1 (5 bases). Germline assignment: CDR1 DFQATT and CDR2 SNEGSKA (reference sequence). The CDR3 runs 15 residues. Trimming removed 1 base at V and 8 bases at J, with 15 bases between. CDR3 DNA sequence: TGCAGTGCTAGAGGACCCTCTATAGGGGATTCACCCCTCCACTTT. As protein: CSARGPSIGDSPLHF.

This clonotype came up a few times. The chain links TRBV20-1 to TRBJ1-1; D is perhaps TRBD1 (5 bases). This CDR3 region has 15 residues. V was pared by 1 base and J by 0 bases, with 12 bases between. Germline loops: CDR1 DFQATT, CDR2 SNEGSKA (reference sequence). This CDR3 is CSARGSGGVNTEAFF. CDR3 DNA sequence: TGCAGTGCTAGAGGGTCGGGGGGTGTGAACACTGAAGCTTTCTTT.

At least ten counts were recorded for this clonotype. This sequence joins TRBV7-2 and TRBJ2-1, with D perhaps matching TRBD1 (5 bases). Germline values: CDR1 SGHTA, CDR2 FQGNSA. The germline V and J ends were trimmed by 5 bases and 2 bases, with 13 bases remaining between them. The length of the CDR3 is 15 residues. The CDR3: CASSPDNRPYNEQFF. DNA of the CDR3: TGTGCCAGCAGCCCGGACAATAGGCCCTACAATGAGCAGTTCTTC.

This clonotype turned up a few times. The rearrangement joins TRBV29-1 to TRBJ1-2; D call uncertain. The CDR3 is 14 residues long. With 4 bases removed from V and 0 bases from J, the gap between germline ends came to 12 bases. Per germline, CDR1 SQVTM and CDR2 ANQGSEA. The CDR3 sequence: CSVVEGNSNYGYTF. The CDR3 nucleotides read TGCAGCGTTGTAGAAGGGAATTCTAACTATGGCTACACCTTC.

V is TRBV9 and J is TRBJ2-7; D not resolved. The CDR3 has 14 residues. V shed 0 bases and J shed 2 bases, with 9 bases lying between them. Per germline, CDR1 SGDLS and CDR2 YYNGEE. For the CDR3, the DNA is TGTGCCAGCAGCGTAGCCGCTGATACCTACGAGCAGTACTTC. Its translation is CASSVAADTYEQYF.

The table lists this clonotype with a count of one. The gene calls are TRBV5-1 and TRBJ2-5; no clear D. The germline gives CDR1 SGHRS, CDR2 YFSETQ. This CDR3 is built from 13 residues. Trimming pared 1 base from V and 7 bases from J, leaving 11 bases between. The CDR3 spells CASSLITDWTQYF. The CDR3 DNA sequence: TGCGCCAGCAGCTTGATCACCGACTGGACCCAGTACTTC.

This clonotype was seen many times. This CDR3 is CSVESTGRTLETQYF. CDR3 bases: TGCAGCGTCGAGAGTACAGGCCGGACGTTAGAGACCCAGTACTTC. The rearrangement joins TRBV29-1 to TRBJ2-5; D might be TRBD1 (5 bases). The CDR3 is 15 amino acids. Trimming left V 6 bases short and J 4 bases short, with 21 bases between. In germline, CDR1 is SQVTM, CDR2 ANQGSEA.

This clonotype is medium-sized within its sample. This chain's CDR3 is CASSDPAGYNEQFF. The CDR3 region has the DNA TGCGCCAGCAGCGACCCAGCGGGTTACAATGAGCAGTTCTTC. The gene calls are TRBV5-1 and TRBJ2-1; D is perhaps TRBD2 (6 bases). V dropped 4 bases and J dropped 4 bases, with 12 bases sitting between them. CDR1 is SGHRS, CDR2 YFSETQ, per germline. The CDR3 consists of 14 residues.

This chain links TRBV7-9 with TRBJ1-2, with unresolved D. CDR3 length: 13 amino acids. V lost 1 base to trimming and J lost 4 bases, with 7 bases between them. Germline V CDR1 and CDR2: SEHNR, FQNEAQ (reference sequence). The CDR3 reads CASSLGRSYGYTF. In DNA, the CDR3 is TGTGCCAGCAGCTTAGGCAGGAGCTATGGCTACACCTTC.

This clonotype was observed many times. The rearrangement links TRBV6-5 to TRBJ1-2, with 9 bases identical to TRBD1. Trimming at V came to 5 bases and at J to 0 bases, leaving 7 bases not matched to a gene. This CDR3 comprises 16 residues. Per the germline V gene, CDR1 is MNHEY and CDR2 is SVGAGI. The CDR3 protein is CASSDRGDSANYGYTF. The DNA of the CDR3 is TGTGCCAGCAGTGACAGGGGGGATTCAGCTAACTATGGCTACACCTTC.

This clonotype was observed many times. V and J are TRBV5-1 and TRBJ2-1, with a weak D call TRBD1 (7 bases). The CDR3 sequence is 17 residues long. V was cut by 3 bases and J by 5 bases, with 21 bases left in between. Germline V gene sequence: CDR1 SGHRS, CDR2 YFSETQ. CDR3 region: CASSSQLRGTFNNEQFF. As DNA, the CDR3 is TGCGCCAGCAGCTCACAACTCAGGGGGACTTTTAACAATGAGCAGTTCTTC.

The rearrangement uses TRBV6-5 and TRBJ1-1; D gene uncertain. Deletions cut 6 bases from V and 1 base from J, with 18 bases between. CDR3 length: 16 amino acids. Germline CDR1 reads MNHEY; CDR2 reads SVGAGI. CDR3 amino acids: CASSSRRWAENTEAFF. The CDR3 region has the DNA TGTGCCAGCAGCTCCCGACGATGGGCAGAGAACACTGAAGCTTTCTTT.

A remark on this clonotype: This may come from a read error, since a much larger clone is one base off. V gene TRBV15 combines with J gene TRBJ2-1; 7 nucleotides line up with TRBD1. The CDR3 runs to 14 residues. Germline V lookup: CDR1 LNHNV, CDR2 YYDKDF (reference sequence). The CDR3 DNA reads TGTACCACCAGCAGAGACAGGGTCGGGGATGAGCAGTTCTTC. Protein product: CTTSRDRVGDEQFF.

On this clonotype: This may come from a read error, since a much larger clone is one base off. The gene calls are TRBV9 and TRBJ1-1, with unresolved D. Germline CDR1 is SGDLS and CDR2 is YYNGEE. This CDR3 has 14 residues. In DNA form, the CDR3 reads TGTGCCAACAGCGTCAACCCCTGGAGCACTGAAGCTTTCTTT. Translated: CANSVNPWSTEAFF.

This clonotype was seen more than once but under ten times. This chain links TRBV11-2 with TRBJ2-2; 8 nucleotides align to TRBD2. The junction had 9 bases not matched to a gene; V was cut back by 1 base and J by 2 bases. Germline V gives CDR1 SGHAT, CDR2 FQNNGV. The CDR3 spans 18 residues. Here the CDR3 DNA reads TGTGCCAGCAGCTTAGTCCACGGCGGGAGGTTTAACACCGGGGAGCTGTTTTTT. It is translated as CASSLVHGGRFNTGELFF.

This clonotype was seen ten or more times. V is TRBV4-3 and J is TRBJ1-1; D call uncertain. V gave up 7 bases and J gave up 3 bases, with 18 bases separating them. CDR3 length equals 15 residues. Per the germline V gene, CDR1 is LGHNA and CDR2 is YSLEER. The CDR3 sequence: CASTLILGRDTEAFF. In DNA form, the CDR3 reads TGCGCCAGCACCCTTATACTGGGGAGAGACACTGAAGCTTTCTTT.

This clonotype was counted ten times or more. The rearrangement uses TRBV6-5 and TRBJ1-1; possible D gene TRBD1, 6 bases. The V gene's germline CDR1 is MNHEY and CDR2 SVGAGI. Trimming cost V 5 bases and J 8 bases, with 15 bases left between them. The CDR3 loop spans 13 amino acids. The CDR3 nucleotides read TGTGCCAGCAGTCGAACAGGGTTGCTGGAAGCTTTCTTT. As protein: CASSRTGLLEAFF.

J is TRBJ2-1 and V is TRBV5-1, with a weak D call TRBD1 (6 bases). From germline, CDR1 is SGHRS and CDR2 YFSETQ. The CDR3 totals 15 residues. Trimming took off 3 bases at V and 0 bases at J, with 10 bases between the two ends. CDR3 DNA: TGCGCCAGCAGCTCAGGACAGCCCTCCTACAATGAGCAGTTCTTC. Its translation: CASSSGQPSYNEQFF.

V gene TRBV6-5 combines with J gene TRBJ1-1; D may be TRBD1 (5 bases). This CDR3 is 14 amino acids long. V dropped 5 bases and J dropped 11 bases, with 21 bases sitting between them. CDR1 MNHEY and CDR2 SVGAGI come from the germline V gene. DNA for the CDR3: TGTGCCAGCAGTATTAAGGGTGGGGCCAGGAGGGCTTTCTTT. Protein: CASSIKGGARRAFF.

This clonotype was seen a single time. Just one base apart from a much larger clone, this may be a read error. The chain couples TRBV20-1 to TRBJ1-2; D remains ambiguous. The CDR3 runs 11 residues. The germline V gene encodes CDR1 DFQATT and CDR2 SNEGSKA (reference sequence). The CDR3 nucleotides read TGCAGTGCTAGGGAGCCGCGAGGCTACAACTTC. Its protein is CSAREPRGYNF.